Following are 9 T cell receptor beta chains from one sample sequenced in a study of CD8 T cells in ankylosing spondylitis. TCRdb itself ran the 5' RACE reads through MiXCR, one entry per CDR3 protein. Altogether under 450,000 distinct CDR3 sequences are present, more than 20% being singletons, with the ten largest covering roughly 13%. Sequenced sample: blood, either unsorted or a sorted T cell fraction (not recorded which). The receptors here all came from a male donor with ankylosing spondylitis or in good health (not recorded which).

Note on this clonotype: The germline gene is not matched at one end of the junction; a read error may be the cause. This sequence joins TRBV12-3 or TRBV12-4 and TRBJ2-1, with a possible D match to TRBD1 (6 bases). The CDR3 covers 16 residues. CDR3 sequence reads: CASSLAGTPSNNEQFF. The CDR3 DNA reads TGTGCCAGCAGTTTAGCCGGGACACCCTCCAACAATGAGCAGTTCTTC.

Note on this clonotype: At one end the junction does not follow the germline gene, possibly because of a read error. This chain connects TRBV7-8 to TRBJ2-3; a weak D match, TRBD1 (6 bases). CDR3 length equals 14 residues. Germline V gene lookup returns CDR1 SGHVS and CDR2 FQNEAQ. The CDR3 DNA reads as TGTGCTAGCAGCATCCACAGGGATACAGATACGCAGTATTTT. Its protein is CASSIHRDTDTQYF. The whole variable domain, filled in from reference TRBV7-8 and TRBJ2-3, reads GAGVSQSPRYKVAKRGQDVALRCDPISGHVSLFWYQQALGQGPEFLTYFQNEAQLDKSGLPSDRFFAERPEGSVSTLKIQRTQQEDSAVYLCASSIHRDTDTQYFGPGTRLTVL.

In DNA form, the CDR3 reads TGCAGTGCTTCTCACCTGACTAGCGGGGGGGCCATGACCGGGGAGCTGTTTTTT. Translation: CSASHLTSGGAMTGELFF. The J gene is TRBJ2-2, the V gene TRBV20-1; 14 bases align to TRBD2. The CDR3 sequence is 18 residues long. Germline V gene data show CDR1 as DFQATT and CDR2 as SNEGSKA (reference sequence). V lost 5 bases and J lost 5; bases outside the gene matches: 13.

The count of this clonotype is one. The V and J genes are TRBV27 and TRBJ2-2, with 7 bases aligning to TRBD1. Per germline, CDR1 MNHEY and CDR2 SMNVEV (reference sequence). Trimming cost V 4 bases and J 8 bases; bases outside gene matches: 16. The CDR3 sequence is 17 residues long. CDR3 DNA: TGTGCCAGCAGTTCCTGGGCCCGACAGGGCGGCGGAGGGGAGCTGTTTTTT. Encoded protein: CASSSWARQGGGGELFF.

The chain carries TRBV21-1 and TRBJ2-1; TRBD1, as called in the table, went unchecked against the DNA. TRBV21-1 is labeled a pseudogene. CDR3 length: 15 residues. The CDR3 DNA reads TGTGCCAGCAGCAAAGTCAAGGGGATGGACAATGAGCAGTTCTTC. It codes for CASSKVKGMDNEQFF.

The chain is built from TRBV24-1 and TRBJ2-1; D perhaps matches TRBD2 (5 bases). The CDR3 runs to 14 residues. Germline values: CDR1 KGHDR, CDR2 SFDVKD. Trimming shortened V by 9 bases and J by 1 base, and 12 bases separated the two germline ends. CDR3: CATEDTGSYNEQFF. CDR3 DNA sequence: TGTGCCACCGAAGACACGGGATCCTACAATGAGCAGTTCTTC.

This clonotype showed up just a few times. J is TRBJ2-1 and V is TRBV30, with TRBD2 as a possible D gene (5 bases). This CDR3 spans 15 amino acids. CDR1 GTSNPN and CDR2 SVGIG come from the germline V gene (reference sequence). V dropped 4 bases and J dropped 0 bases, with 13 bases sitting between them. Here the CDR3 reads CAWTYGVNSYNEQFF. CDR3 DNA: TGTGCCTGGACCTACGGGGTGAACTCCTACAATGAGCAGTTCTTC.

V and J are TRBV4-1 and TRBJ2-7; no clear D gene. Germline V gene data show CDR1 as MGHRA and CDR2 as YSYEKL. Trimming pared 0 bases from V and 3 bases from J, leaving 18 bases between. CDR3 length equals 17 residues. The CDR3 DNA reads as TGCGCCAGCAGCCAAGATTGGGTAAAGGTTCTAGACTACGAGCAGTACTTC. Its protein is CASSQDWVKVLDYEQYF.

The CDR3 DNA is TGTGCCAGCAGTCCGACAGGGGTGGGCAATGAGCAGTTCTTC. Translated: CASSPTGVGNEQFF. This sequence joins TRBV7-9 and TRBJ2-1; 8 bases are shared with TRBD1. The CDR3 has 14 amino acids. Germline CDR1 is SEHNR and CDR2 is FQNEAQ (reference sequence). The trim removed 6 bases at V and 6 bases at J, leaving 7 bases unmatched.